This entry describes one T cell receptor (beta chain). This sample was taken from a study of blood T cell repertoires in COVID-19. About the research overall: Samples of COVID-19 (acute and convalescent) were obtained from the United States, Italy and Spain. Sources were T cells, B-cell-depleted T cells, or PBMCs; the material itself was cDNA or gDNA.

Germline V gene lookup returns CDR1 SQVTM and CDR2 ANQGSEA. The CDR3 contains 15 residues. The trim removed 3 bases at V and 6 bases at J, leaving 11 bases unmatched. In the original processing: How many nucleated cells were present was estimated from reference gene primer amplification. TCRdb's table, derived via immunoSEQ multiplex PCR, lists solely in-frame clones and lacks some. The V and J calls and clone size were taken over from that table, and D and trimming were inferred from the DNA. The table shows some 160,000 clones, with 80% occurring only once. This sequence originates from a man aged 65 to 85 with active or convalescent COVID-19. The chain couples TRBV29-1 to TRBJ1-2; 9 positions agree with TRBD1. Material for sequencing was peripheral blood. The CDR3 spells CSVDPQGASVNGYTF. The CDR3 DNA follows: TGCAGCGTTGACCCACAGGGGGCCTCCGTCAATGGCTACACCTTC.